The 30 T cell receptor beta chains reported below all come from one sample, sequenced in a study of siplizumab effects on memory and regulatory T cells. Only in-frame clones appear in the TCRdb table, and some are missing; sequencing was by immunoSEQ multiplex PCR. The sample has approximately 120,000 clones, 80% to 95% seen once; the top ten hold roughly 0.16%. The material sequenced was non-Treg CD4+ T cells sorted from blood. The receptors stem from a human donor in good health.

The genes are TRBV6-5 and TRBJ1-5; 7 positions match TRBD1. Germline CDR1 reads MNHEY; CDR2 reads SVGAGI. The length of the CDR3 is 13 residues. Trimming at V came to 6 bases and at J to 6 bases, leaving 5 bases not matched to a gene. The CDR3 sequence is CASSRDRFQPQHF. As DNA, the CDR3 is TGTGCCAGCAGCCGGGACAGATTTCAGCCCCAGCATTTT.

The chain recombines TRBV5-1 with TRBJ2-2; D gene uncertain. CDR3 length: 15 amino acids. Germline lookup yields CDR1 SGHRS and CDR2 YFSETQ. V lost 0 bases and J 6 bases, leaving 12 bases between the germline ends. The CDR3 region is CASSLGRRFSGELFF. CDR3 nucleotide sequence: TGCGCCAGCAGCTTGGGGCGGCGATTTTCCGGGGAGCTGTTTTTT.

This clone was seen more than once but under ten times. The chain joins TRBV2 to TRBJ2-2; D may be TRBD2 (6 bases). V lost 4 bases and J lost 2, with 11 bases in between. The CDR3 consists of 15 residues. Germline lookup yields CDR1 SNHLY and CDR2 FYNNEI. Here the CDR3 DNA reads TGTGCCAGCAGTGGGAGCGGGCGAAACACCGGGGAGCTGTTTTTT. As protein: CASSGSGRNTGELFF.

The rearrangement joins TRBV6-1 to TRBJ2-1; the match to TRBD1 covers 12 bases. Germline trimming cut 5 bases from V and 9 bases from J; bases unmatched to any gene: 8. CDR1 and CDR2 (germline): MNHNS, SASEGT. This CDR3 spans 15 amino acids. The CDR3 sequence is CASSNRDRGLGEQFF. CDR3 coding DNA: TGTGCCAGCAGTAACCGGGACAGGGGGCTAGGTGAGCAGTTCTTC.

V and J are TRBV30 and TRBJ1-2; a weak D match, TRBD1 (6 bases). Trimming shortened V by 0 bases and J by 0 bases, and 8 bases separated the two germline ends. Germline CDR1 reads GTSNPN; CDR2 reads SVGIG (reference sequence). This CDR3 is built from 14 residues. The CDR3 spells CAWSVQGANYGYTF. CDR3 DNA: TGTGCCTGGAGTGTACAGGGCGCTAACTATGGCTACACCTTC.

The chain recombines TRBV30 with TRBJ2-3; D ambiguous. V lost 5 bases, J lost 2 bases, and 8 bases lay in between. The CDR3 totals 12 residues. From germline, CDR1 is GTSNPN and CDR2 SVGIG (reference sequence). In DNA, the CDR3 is TGTGCCTGGTCGCCAAACACAGATACGCAGTATTTT. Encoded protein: CAWSPNTDTQYF.

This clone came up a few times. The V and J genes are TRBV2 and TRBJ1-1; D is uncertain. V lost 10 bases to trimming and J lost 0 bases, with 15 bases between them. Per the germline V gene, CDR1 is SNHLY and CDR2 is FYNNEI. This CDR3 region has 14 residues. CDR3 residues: CATKIEDMNTEAFF. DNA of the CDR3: TGTGCCACCAAGATAGAGGATATGAACACTGAAGCTTTCTTT.

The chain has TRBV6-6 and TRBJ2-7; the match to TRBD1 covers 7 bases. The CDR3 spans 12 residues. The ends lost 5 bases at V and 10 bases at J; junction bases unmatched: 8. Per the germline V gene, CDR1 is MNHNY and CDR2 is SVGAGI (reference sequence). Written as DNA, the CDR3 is TGTGCCAGCAGTAGTGGGGACAGCTCCCAGTACTTC. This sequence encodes CASSSGDSSQYF.

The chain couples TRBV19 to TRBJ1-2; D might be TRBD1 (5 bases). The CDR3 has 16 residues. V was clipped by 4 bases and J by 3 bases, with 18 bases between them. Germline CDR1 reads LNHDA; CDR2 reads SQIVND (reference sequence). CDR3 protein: CASSTYGGAEDYGYTF. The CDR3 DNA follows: TGTGCCAGTAGTACCTACGGAGGGGCTGAGGACTATGGCTACACCTTC.

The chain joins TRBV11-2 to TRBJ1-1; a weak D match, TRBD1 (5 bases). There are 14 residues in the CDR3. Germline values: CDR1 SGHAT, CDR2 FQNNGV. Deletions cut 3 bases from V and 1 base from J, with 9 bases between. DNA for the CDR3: TGTGCCAGCAGCTTTTCAGGGCAGAACACTGAAGCTTTCTTT. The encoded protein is CASSFSGQNTEAFF.

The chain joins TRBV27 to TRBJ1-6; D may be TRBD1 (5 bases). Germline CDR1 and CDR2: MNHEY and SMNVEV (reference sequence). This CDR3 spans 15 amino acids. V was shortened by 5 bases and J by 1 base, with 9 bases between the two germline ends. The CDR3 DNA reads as TGTGCCAGCAGTGGTCCAGGGTCCTATAATTCACCCCTCCACTTT. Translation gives CASSGPGSYNSPLHF.

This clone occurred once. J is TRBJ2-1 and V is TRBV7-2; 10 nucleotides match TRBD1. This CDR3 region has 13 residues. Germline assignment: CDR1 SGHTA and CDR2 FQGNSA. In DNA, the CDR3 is TGTGCTAGCGGGACAGGGGCTATGGCTGAGCAGTTCTTC. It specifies CASGTGAMAEQFF.

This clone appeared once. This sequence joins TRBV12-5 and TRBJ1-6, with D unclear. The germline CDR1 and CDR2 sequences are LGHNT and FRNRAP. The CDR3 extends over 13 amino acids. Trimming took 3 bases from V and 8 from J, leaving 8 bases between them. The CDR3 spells CASGFNQYSPLHF. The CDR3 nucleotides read TGTGCTAGTGGTTTTAACCAATATTCACCCCTCCACTTT.

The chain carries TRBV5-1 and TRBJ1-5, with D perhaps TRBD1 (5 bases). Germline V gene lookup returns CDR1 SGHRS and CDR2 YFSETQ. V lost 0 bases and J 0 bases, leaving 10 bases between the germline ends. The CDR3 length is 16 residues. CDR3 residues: CASSLGTHHSNQPQHF. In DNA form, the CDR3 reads TGCGCCAGCAGCTTGGGGACACACCATAGCAATCAGCCCCAGCATTTT.

CDR3 sequence (DNA): TGTGCCAGCTCACCAAGACAGCAAGAGACCCAGTACTTC. This gives the protein CASSPRQQETQYF. V gene TRBV18 combines with J gene TRBJ2-5; weak D call: TRBD1 (5 bases). V was trimmed by 2 bases and J by 2 bases, leaving 6 bases between them. The germline gives CDR1 KGHSH, CDR2 LQKENI. This CDR3 has 13 residues.

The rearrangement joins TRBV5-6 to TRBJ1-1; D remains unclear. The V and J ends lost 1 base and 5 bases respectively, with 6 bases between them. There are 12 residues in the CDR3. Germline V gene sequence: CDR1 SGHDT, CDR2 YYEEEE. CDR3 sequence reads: CASSLTRTEAFF. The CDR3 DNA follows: TGTGCCAGCAGCTTGACGAGGACTGAAGCTTTCTTT. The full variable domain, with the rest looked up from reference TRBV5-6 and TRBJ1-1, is DAGVTQSPTHLIKTRGQQVTLRCSPKSGHDTVSWYQQALGQGPQFIFQYYEEEERQRGNFPDRFSGHQFPNYSSELNVNALLLGDSALYLCASSLTRTEAFFGQGTRLTVV.

DNA of the CDR3: TGTGCCAGCAGTTTATTGAGGAGCACAGATACGCAGTATTTT. Its protein is CASSLLRSTDTQYF. The rearrangement joins TRBV27 to TRBJ2-3, with D uncertain. The ends were cut back, 1 base at V and 0 bases at J, with 5 bases in the middle. The CDR3 loop spans 14 amino acids. The germline CDR1 and CDR2 sequences are MNHEY and SMNVEV (reference sequence).

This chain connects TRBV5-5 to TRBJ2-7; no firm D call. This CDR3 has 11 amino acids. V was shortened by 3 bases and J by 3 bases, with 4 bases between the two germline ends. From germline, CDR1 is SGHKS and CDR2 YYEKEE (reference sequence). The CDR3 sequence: CASSSGYEQYF. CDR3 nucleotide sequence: TGTGCCAGCAGCTCCGGCTACGAGCAGTACTTC.

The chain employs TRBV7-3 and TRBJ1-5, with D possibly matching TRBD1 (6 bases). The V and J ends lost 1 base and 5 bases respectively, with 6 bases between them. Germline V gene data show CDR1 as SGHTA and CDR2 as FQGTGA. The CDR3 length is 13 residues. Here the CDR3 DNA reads TGTGCCAGCAGCTTAAACAGGGATCAGCCCCAGCATTTT. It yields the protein CASSLNRDQPQHF.

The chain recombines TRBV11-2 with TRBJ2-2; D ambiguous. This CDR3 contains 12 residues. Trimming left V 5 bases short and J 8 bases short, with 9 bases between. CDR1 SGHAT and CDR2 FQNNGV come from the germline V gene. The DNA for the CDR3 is TGTGCCAGCAGCGGCAGCTTTGGGGAGCTGTTTTTT. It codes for CASSGSFGELFF.

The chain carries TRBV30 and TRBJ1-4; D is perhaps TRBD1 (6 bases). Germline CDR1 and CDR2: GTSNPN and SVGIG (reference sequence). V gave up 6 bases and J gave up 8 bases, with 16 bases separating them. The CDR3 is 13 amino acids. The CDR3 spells CACQGQGREKLFF. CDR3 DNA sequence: TGTGCCTGTCAGGGGCAGGGGCGGGAAAAACTGTTTTTT.

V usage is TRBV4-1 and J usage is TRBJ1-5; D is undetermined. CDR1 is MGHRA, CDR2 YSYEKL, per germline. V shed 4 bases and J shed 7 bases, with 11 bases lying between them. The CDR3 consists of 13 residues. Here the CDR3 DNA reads TGCGCCAGCAGCCGCGAAGGCGGCCAGCCCCAGCATTTT. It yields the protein CASSREGGQPQHF.

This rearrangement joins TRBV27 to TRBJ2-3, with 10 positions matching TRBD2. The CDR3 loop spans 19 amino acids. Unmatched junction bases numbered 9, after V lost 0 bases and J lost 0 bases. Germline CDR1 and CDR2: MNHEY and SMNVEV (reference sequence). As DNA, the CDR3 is TGTGCCAGCAGTTTATCGGGGAGCGGGGGGGGAAGTAGCACAGATACGCAGTATTTT. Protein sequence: CASSLSGSGGGSSTDTQYF.

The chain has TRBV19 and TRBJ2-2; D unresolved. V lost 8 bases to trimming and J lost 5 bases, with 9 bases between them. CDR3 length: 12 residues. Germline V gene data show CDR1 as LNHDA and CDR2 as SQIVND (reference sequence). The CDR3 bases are TGTGCCAGTCAAAGCCGGACCGGGGAGCTGTTTTTT. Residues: CASQSRTGELFF.

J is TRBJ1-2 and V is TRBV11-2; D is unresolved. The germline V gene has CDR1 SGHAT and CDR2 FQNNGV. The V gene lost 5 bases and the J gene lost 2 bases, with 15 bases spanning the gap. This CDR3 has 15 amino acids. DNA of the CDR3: TGTGCCAGCAGCCCCTCTAGGACGGTGAACTATGGCTACACCTTC. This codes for CASSPSRTVNYGYTF.

CDR3 amino acids: CASSSQGAGYTF. CDR3 sequence (DNA): TGTGCCAGCAGTTCCCAGGGTGCAGGCTACACCTTC. The chain carries TRBV6-5 and TRBJ1-2; weak D call: TRBD1 (5 bases). This CDR3 is built from 12 residues. Germline V gene sequence: CDR1 MNHEY, CDR2 SVGAGI. Trimming took off 4 bases at V and 8 bases at J, with 11 bases between the two ends.

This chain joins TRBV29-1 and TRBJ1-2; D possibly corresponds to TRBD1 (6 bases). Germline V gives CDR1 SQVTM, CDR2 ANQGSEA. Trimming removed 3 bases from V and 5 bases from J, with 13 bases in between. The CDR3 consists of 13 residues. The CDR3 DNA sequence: TGCAGCGTTGAGAACAGGGAGGGATATGGCTACACCTTC. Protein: CSVENREGYGYTF.

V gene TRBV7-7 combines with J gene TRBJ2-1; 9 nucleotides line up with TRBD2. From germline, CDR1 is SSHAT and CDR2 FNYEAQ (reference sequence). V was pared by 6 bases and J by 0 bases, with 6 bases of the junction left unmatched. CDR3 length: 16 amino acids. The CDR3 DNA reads TGTGCCAGCAGTCGTAGCGGGGGTAGCTCCTACAATGAGCAGTTCTTC. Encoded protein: CASSRSGGSSYNEQFF.

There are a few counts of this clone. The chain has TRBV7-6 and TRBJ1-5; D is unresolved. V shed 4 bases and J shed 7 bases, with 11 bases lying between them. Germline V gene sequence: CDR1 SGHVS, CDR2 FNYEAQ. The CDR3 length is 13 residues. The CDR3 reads CASSSGQTQPQHF. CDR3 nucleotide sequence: TGTGCCAGCAGCTCGGGCCAAACGCAGCCCCAGCATTTT.

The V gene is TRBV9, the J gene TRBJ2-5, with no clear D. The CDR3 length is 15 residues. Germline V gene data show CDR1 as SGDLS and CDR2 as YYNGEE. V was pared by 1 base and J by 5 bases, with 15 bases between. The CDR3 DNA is TGTGCCAGCAGCGTACGAGTCAGCCCCCGGGAGACCCAGTACTTC. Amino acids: CASSVRVSPRETQYF.